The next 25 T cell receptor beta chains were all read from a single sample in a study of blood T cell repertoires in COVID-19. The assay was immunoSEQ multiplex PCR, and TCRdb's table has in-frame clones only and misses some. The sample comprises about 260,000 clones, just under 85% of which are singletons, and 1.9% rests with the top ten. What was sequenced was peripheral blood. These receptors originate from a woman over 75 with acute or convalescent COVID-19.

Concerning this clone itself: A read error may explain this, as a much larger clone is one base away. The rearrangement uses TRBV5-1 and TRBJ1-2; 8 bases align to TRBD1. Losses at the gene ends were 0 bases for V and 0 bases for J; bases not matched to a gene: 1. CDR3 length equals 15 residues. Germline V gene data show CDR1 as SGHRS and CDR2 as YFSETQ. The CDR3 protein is CASSLVRGPNYGYTF. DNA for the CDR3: TGCGCCAGCAGCTTGGTCAGGGGGCCTAACTATGGCTACACCTTC.

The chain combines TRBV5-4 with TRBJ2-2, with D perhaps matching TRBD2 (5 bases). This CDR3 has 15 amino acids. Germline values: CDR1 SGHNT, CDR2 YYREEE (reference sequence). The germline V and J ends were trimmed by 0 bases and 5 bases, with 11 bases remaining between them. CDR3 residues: CASSLAGVPTGELFF. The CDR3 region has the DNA TGTGCCAGCAGCTTGGCCGGGGTACCGACCGGGGAGCTGTTTTTT.

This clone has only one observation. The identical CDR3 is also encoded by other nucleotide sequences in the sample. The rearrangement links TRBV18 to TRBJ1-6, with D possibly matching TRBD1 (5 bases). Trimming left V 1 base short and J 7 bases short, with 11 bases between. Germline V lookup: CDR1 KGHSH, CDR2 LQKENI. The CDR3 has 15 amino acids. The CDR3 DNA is TGTGCCAGCTCACCACAGGGGCAAGGGAATTCACCCCTCCACTTT. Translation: CASSPQGQGNSPLHF.

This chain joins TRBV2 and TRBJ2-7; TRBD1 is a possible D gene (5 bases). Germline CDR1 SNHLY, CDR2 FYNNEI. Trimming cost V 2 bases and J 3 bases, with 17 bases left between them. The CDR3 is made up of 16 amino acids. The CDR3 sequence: CASSEYMGRTYYEQYF. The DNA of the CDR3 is TGTGCCAGCAGTGAATATATGGGGCGTACCTACTACGAGCAGTACTTC. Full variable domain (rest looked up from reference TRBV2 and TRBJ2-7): EPEVTQTPSHQVTQMGQEVILRCVPISNHLYFYWYRQILGQKVEFLVSFYNNEISEKSEIFDDQFSVERPDGSNFTLKIRSTKLEDSAMYFCASSEYMGRTYYEQYFGPGTRLTVT.

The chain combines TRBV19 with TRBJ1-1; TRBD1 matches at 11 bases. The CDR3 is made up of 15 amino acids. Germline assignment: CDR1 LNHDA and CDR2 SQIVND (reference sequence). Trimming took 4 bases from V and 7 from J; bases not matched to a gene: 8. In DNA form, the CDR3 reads TGTGCCAGTAGTACCTACAGGACAGGGGGCGTTGAAGCTTTCTTT. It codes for CASSTYRTGGVEAFF.

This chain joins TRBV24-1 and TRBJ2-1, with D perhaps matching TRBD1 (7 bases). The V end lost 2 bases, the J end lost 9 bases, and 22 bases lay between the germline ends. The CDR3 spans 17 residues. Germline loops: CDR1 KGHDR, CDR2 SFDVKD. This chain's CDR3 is CATSDYPGGGQQAEQFF. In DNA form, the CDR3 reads TGTGCCACCAGTGATTACCCCGGAGGGGGCCAACAGGCTGAGCAGTTCTTC.

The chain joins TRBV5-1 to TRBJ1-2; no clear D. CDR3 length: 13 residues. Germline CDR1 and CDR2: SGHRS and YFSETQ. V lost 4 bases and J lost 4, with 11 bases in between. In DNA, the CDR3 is TGCGCCAGCAGCCCCCTAGTGCGCTATGGCTACACCTTC. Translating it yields CASSPLVRYGYTF.

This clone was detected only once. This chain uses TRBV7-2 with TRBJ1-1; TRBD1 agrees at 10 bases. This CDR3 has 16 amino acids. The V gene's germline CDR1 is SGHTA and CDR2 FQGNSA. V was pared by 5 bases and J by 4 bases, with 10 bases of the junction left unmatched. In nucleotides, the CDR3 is TGTGCCAGCAGCCCTCCGGGACAGGGGACCTCCACTGAAGCTTTCTTT. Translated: CASSPPGQGTSTEAFF.

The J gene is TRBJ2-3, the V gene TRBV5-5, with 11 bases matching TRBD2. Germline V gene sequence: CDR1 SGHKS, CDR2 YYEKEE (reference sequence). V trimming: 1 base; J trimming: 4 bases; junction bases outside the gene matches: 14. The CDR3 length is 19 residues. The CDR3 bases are TGTGCCAGCAGCTTGCGAGGTGTAGCGGGAGGGCCTGTCTCAGATACGCAGTATTTT. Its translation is CASSLRGVAGGPVSDTQYF.

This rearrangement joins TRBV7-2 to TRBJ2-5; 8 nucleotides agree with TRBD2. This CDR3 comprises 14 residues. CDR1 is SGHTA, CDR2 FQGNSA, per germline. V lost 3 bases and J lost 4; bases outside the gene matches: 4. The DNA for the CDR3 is TGTGCCAGCAGCTTCGGGAGGGCCGGAGAGACCCAGTACTTC. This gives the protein CASSFGRAGETQYF. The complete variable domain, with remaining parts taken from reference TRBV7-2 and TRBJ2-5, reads GAGVSQSPSNKVTEKGKDVELRCDPISGHTALYWYRQSLGQGLEFLIYFQGNSAPDKSGLPSDRFSAERTGGSVSTLTIQRTQQEDSAVYLCASSFGRAGETQYFGPGTRLLVL.

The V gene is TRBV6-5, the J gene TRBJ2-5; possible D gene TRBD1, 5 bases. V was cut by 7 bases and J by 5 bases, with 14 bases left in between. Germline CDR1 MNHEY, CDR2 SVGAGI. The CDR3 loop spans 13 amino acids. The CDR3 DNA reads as TGTGCCAGCAAGCATCCCTCAGGGGAGACCCAGTACTTC. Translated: CASKHPSGETQYF.

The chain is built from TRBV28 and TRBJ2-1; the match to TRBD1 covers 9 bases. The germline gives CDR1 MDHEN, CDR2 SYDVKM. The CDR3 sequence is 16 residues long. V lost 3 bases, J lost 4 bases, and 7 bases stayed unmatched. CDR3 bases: TGTGCCAGCAGTTTTACCGGGACAGGGAGTTACAATGAGCAGTTCTTC. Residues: CASSFTGTGSYNEQFF.

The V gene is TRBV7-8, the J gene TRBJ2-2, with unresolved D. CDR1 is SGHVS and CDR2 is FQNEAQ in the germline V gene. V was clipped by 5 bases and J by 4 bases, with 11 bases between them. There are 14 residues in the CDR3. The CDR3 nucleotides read TGTGCCAGCAGCGTAGAGAGTATCACCGGGGAGCTGTTTTTT. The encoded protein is CASSVESITGELFF.

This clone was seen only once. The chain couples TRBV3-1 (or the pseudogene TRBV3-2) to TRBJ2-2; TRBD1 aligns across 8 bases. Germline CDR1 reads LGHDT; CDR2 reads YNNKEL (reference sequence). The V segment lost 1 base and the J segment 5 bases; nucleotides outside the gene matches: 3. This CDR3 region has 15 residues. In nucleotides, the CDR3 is TGTGCCAGCAGCCAAGGGACAGGGTTGACCGGGGAGCTGTTTTTT. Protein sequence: CASSQGTGLTGELFF.

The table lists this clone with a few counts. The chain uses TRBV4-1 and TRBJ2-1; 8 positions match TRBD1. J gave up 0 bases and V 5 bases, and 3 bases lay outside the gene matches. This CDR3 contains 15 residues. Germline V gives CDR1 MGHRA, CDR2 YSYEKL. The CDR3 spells CASSTTGGSYNEQFF. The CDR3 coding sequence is TGCGCCAGCAGCACAACAGGGGGCTCCTACAATGAGCAGTTCTTC.

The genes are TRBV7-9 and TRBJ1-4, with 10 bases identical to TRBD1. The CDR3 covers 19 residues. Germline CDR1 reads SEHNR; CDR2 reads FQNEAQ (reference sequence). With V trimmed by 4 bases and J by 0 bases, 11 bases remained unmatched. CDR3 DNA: TGTGCCAGCAGCTCGTCTATCGGGACAGGGGCTACAACTAATGAAAAACTGTTTTTT. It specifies CASSSSIGTGATTNEKLFF.

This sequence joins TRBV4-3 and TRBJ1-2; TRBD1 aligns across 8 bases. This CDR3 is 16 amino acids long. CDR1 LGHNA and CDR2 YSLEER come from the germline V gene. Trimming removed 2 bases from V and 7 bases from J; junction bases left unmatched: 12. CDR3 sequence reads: CASSQNWEGTGLGYTF. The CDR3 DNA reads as TGCGCCAGCAGCCAAAATTGGGAAGGGACAGGACTTGGCTACACCTTC.

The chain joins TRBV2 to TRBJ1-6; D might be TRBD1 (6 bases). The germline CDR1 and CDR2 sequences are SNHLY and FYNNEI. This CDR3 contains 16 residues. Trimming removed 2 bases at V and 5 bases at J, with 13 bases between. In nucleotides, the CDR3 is TGTGCCAGCAGTGAAATCCGGACAGAAAATAATTCACCCCTCCACTTT. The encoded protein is CASSEIRTENNSPLHF.

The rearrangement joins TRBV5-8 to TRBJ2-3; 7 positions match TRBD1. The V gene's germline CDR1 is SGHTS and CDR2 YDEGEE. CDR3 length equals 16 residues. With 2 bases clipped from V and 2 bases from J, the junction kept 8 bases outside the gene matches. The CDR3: CASSFSRGLYTDTQYF. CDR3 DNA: TGTGCCAGCAGCTTTAGTAGGGGGCTGTACACAGATACGCAGTATTTT.

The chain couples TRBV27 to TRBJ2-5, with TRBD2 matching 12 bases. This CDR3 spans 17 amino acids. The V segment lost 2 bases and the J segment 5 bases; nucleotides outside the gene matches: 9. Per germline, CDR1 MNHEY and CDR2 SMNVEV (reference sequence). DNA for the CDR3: TGTGCCAGCAGTTTAAGACTAGCGGGGGCCGTGGGGGAGACCCAGTACTTC. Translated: CASSLRLAGAVGETQYF.

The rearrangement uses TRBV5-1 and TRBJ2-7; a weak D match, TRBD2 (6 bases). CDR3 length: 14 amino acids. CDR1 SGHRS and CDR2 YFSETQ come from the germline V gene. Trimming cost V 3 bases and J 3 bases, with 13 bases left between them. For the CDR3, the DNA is TGCGCCAGCAGCTCCGAGACTAGTAGCTACGAGCAGTACTTC. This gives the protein CASSSETSSYEQYF.

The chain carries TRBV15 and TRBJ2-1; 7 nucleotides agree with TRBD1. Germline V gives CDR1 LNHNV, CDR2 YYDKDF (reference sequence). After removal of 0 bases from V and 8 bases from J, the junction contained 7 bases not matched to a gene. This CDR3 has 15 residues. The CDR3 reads CATSRERGRIYEQFF. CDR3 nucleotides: TGTGCCACCAGCAGAGAAAGGGGGCGCATCTATGAGCAGTTCTTC. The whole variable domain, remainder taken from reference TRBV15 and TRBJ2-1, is DAMVIQNPRYQVTQFGKPVTLSCSQTLNHNVMYWYQQKSSQAPKLLFHYYDKDFNNEADTPDNFQSRRPNTSFCFLDIRSPGLGDTAMYLCATSRERGRIYEQFFGPGTRLTVL.

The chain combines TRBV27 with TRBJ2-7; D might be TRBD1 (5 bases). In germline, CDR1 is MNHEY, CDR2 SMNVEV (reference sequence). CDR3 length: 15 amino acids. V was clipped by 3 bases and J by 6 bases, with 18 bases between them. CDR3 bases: TGTGCCAGCAGTTTGGGGCCAGGGCGATGGGTCGAGCAGTACTTC. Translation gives CASSLGPGRWVEQYF.

The CDR3 nucleotides read TGTGCCAGCAGCGGTGGAGGGGGCGGCACAGATACGCAGTATTTT. This sequence encodes CASSGGGGGTDTQYF. This chain links TRBV7-2 with TRBJ2-3; tentative D call: TRBD1 (7 bases). The CDR3 runs 15 residues. The germline CDR1 and CDR2 sequences are SGHTA and FQGNSA. The V end was cut by 5 bases, the J end by 1 base, with 13 bases between. The full variable domain, in which reference TRBV7-2 and TRBJ2-3 provide the parts outside the CDR3, is GAGVSQSPSNKVTEKGKDVELRCDPISGHTALYWYRQSLGQGLEFLIYFQGNSAPDKSGLPSDRFSAERTGGSVSTLTIQRTQQEDSAVYLCASSGGGGGTDTQYFGPGTRLTVL.

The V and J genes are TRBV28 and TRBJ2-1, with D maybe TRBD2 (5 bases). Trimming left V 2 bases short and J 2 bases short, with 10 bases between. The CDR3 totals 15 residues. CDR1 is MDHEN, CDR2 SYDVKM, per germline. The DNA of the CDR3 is TGTGCCAGCAGTTTACCCAGCGGTACCTACAATGAGCAGTTCTTC. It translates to CASSLPSGTYNEQFF.